This T cell receptor beta chain is from a study of OX40 agonist ivuxolimab in advanced cancers. Notes on the study in general: The mean number of expanded clones was higher in CD8+ T cells than in CD4+.

The CDR3 runs 17 residues. Deletions cut 2 bases from V and 7 bases from J, with 24 bases between. Germline CDR1 and CDR2: MNHNS and SASEGT. TCRdb keeps only in-frame clones here, not all; method: immunoSEQ multiplex PCR. Found here are over 150,000 clones, 90% to 95% of them singletons; the top ten hold 0.3% to 0.35%. Details on this clone: The target antigen is unknown.

The chain joins TRBV6-1 to TRBJ2-7, with a tentative D call TRBD2 (5 bases). The input for sequencing was CD4+ or CD8+ T cells sorted from blood, taken in a trial of the OX40 agonist ivuxolimab. This TCR came from an adult with an advanced solid tumor such as melanoma, head and neck, liver or kidney cancer. The CDR3: CASSERSSRTRRGEQYF. The CDR3 DNA is TGTGCCAGCAGTGAAAGAAGTAGCCGAACACGACGGGGAGAGCAGTACTTC.